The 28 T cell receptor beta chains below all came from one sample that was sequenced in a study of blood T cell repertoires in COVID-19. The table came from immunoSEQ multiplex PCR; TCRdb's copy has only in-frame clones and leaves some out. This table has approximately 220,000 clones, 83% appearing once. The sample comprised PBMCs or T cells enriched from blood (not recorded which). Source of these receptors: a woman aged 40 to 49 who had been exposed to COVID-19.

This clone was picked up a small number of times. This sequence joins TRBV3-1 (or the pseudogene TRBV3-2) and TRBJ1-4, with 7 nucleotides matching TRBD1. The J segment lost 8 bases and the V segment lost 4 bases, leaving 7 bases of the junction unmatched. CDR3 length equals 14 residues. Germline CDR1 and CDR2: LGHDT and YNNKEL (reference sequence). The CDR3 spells CASSRGTAGEKLFF. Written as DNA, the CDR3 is TGTGCCAGCAGCCGGGGGACAGCAGGGGAAAAACTGTTTTTT.

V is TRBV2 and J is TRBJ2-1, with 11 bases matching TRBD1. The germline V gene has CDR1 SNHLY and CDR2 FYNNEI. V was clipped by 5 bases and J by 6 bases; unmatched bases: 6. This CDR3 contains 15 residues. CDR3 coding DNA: TGTGCCAGCAGTCCTGGACAGGGGGCGCGCAATGAGCAGTTCTTC. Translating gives CASSPGQGARNEQFF.

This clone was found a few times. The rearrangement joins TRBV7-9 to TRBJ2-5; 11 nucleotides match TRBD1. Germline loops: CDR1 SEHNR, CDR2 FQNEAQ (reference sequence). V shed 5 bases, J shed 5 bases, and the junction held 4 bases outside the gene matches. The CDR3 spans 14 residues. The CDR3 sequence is CASSTGTGGETQYF. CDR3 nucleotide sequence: TGTGCCAGCAGCACCGGGACAGGGGGTGAGACCCAGTACTTC.

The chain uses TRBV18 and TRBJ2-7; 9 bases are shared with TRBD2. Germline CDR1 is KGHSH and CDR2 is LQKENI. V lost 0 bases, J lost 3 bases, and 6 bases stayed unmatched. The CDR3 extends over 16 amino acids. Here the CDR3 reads CASSPPPAGGIYEQYF. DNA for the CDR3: TGTGCCAGCTCACCACCGCCAGCGGGGGGCATCTACGAGCAGTACTTC.

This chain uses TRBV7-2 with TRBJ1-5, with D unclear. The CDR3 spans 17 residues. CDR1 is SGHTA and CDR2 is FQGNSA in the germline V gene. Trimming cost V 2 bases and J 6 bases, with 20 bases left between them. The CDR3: CASSLTPLRSLGQPQHF. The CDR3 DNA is TGTGCCAGCAGCTTAACCCCCTTGAGGTCCTTAGGTCAGCCCCAGCATTTT.

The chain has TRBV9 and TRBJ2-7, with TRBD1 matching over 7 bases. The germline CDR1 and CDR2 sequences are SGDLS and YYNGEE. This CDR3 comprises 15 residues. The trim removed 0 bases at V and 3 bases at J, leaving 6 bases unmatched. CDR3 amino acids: CASSVAVDRNYEQYF. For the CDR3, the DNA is TGTGCCAGCAGCGTAGCTGTGGACAGGAACTACGAGCAGTACTTC.

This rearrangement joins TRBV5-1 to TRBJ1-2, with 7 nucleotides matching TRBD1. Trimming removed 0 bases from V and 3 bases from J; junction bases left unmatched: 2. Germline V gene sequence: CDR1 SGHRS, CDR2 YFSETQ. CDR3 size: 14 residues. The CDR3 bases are TGCGCCAGCAGCTTGGTCGGGACAGACTATGGCTACACCTTC. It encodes CASSLVGTDYGYTF.

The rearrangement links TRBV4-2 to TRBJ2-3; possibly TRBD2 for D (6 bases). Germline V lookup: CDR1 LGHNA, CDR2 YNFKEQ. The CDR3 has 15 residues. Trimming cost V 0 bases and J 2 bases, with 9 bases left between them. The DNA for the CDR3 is TGTGCCAGCAGCCAAGATGGAGGGGACACAGATACGCAGTATTTT. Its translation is CASSQDGGDTDTQYF.

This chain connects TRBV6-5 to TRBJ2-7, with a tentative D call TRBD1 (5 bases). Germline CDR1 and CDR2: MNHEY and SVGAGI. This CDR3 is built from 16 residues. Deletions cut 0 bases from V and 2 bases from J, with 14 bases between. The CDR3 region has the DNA TGTGCCAGCAGTTACTCGTGGTCAGGGAAGACCTACGAGCAGTACTTC. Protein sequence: CASSYSWSGKTYEQYF.

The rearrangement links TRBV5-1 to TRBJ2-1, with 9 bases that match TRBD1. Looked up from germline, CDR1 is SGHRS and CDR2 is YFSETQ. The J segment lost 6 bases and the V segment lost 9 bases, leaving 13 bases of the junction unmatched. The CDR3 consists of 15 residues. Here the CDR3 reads CATAWTGARINEQFF. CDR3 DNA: TGCGCCACCGCCTGGACAGGGGCGCGGATCAATGAGCAGTTCTTC.

The CDR3 loop reads CASSGGLAGSTDTQYF. DNA of the CDR3: TGCGCCAGCAGTGGAGGACTAGCGGGAAGCACAGATACGCAGTATTTT. This chain joins TRBV10-1 and TRBJ2-3, with TRBD2 identical over 12 bases. The germline CDR1 and CDR2 sequences are WNHNN and SYGVQD (reference sequence). V lost 4 bases and J lost 0; bases outside the gene matches: 2. The CDR3 has 16 amino acids.

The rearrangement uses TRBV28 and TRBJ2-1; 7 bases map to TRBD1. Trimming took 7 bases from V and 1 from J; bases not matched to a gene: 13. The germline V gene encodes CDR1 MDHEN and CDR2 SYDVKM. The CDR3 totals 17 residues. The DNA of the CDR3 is TGTGCCAGCACTTCTGGTACAGGGGACGGGTCCTACAATGAGCAGTTCTTC. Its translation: CASTSGTGDGSYNEQFF.

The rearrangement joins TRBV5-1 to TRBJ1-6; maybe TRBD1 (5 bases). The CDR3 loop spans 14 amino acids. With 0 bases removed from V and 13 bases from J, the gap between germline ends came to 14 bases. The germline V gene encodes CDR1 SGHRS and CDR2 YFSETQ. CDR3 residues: CASSLARQPDPLHF. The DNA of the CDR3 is TGCGCCAGCAGCTTGGCCCGACAGCCTGATCCCCTCCACTTT.

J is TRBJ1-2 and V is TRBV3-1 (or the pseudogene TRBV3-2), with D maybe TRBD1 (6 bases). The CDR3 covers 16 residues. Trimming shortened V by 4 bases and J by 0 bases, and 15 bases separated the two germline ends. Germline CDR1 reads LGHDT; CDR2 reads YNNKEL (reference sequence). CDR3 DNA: TGTGCCAGCAGCCCCAGTTCAGGGGAAGCTAACTATGGCTACACCTTC. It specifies CASSPSSGEANYGYTF.

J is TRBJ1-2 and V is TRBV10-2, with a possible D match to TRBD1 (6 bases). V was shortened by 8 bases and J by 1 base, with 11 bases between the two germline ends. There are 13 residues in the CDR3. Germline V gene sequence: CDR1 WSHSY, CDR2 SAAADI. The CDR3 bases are TGCGCCAGCTCTAGGACAGTTAACTATGGCTACACCTTC. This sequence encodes CASSRTVNYGYTF.

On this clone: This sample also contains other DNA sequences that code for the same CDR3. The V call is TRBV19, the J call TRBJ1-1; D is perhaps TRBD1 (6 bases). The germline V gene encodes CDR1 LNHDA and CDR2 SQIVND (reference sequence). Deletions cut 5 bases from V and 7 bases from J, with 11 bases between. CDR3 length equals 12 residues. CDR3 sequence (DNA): TGTGCCAGTAGTCCACAGGGCCTTGAAGCTTTCTTT. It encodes CASSPQGLEAFF.

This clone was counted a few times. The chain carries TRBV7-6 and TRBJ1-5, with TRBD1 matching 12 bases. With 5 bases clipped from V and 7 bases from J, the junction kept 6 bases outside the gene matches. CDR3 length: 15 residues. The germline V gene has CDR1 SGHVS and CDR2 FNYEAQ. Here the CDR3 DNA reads TGTGCCAGCAGCCCGGGACAGGGGGCAGGGCAGCCCCAGCATTTT. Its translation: CASSPGQGAGQPQHF.

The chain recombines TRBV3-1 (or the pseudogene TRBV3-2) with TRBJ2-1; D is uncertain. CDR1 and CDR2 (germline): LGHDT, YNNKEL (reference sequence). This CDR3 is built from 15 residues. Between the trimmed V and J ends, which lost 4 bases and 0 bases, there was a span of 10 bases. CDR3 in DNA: TGTGCCAGCAGCCCGCCCGGCGGCTCCTACAATGAGCAGTTCTTC. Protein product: CASSPPGGSYNEQFF.

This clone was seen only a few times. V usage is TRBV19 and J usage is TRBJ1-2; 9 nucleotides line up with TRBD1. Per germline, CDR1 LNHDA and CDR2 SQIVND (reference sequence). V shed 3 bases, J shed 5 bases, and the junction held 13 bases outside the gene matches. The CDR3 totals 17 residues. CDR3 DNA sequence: TGTGCCAGTAGTATCGGGCGGAGTACAGGGGGCATTTATGGCTACACCTTC. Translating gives CASSIGRSTGGIYGYTF.

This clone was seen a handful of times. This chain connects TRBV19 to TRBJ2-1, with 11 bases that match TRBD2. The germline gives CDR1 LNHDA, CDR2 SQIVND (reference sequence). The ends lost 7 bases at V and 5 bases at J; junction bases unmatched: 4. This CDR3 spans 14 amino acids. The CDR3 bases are TGTGCCAGTACCCCGGGACTAGCGGACAATGAGCAGTTCTTC. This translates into CASTPGLADNEQFF.

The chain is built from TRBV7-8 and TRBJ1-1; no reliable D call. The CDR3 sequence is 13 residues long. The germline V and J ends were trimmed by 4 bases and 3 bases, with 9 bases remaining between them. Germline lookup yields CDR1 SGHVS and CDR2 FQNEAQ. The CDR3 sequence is CASSSRLDTEAFF. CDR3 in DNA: TGTGCCAGCAGCTCCCGGTTGGACACTGAAGCTTTCTTT.

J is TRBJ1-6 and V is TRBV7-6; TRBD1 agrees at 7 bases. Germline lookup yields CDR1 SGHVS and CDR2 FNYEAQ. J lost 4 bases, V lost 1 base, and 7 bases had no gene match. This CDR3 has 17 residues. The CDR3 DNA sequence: TGTGCCAGCAGCTTAGGGACAGGTTCAAGGTATAATTCACCCCTCCACTTT. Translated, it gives CASSLGTGSRYNSPLHF.

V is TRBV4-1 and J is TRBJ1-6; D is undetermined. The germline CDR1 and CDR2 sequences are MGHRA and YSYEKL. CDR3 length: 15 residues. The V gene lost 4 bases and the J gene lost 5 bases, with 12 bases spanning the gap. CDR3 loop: CASSPTSPDNSPLHF. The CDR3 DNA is TGCGCCAGCAGCCCCACGAGCCCGGATAATTCACCCCTCCACTTT.

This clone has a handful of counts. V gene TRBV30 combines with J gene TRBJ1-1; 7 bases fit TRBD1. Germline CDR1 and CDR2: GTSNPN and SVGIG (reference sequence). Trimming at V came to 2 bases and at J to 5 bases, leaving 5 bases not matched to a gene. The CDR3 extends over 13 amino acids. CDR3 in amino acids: CAWSPQTGTEAFF. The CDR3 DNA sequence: TGTGCCTGGAGTCCCCAGACAGGGACTGAAGCTTTCTTT.

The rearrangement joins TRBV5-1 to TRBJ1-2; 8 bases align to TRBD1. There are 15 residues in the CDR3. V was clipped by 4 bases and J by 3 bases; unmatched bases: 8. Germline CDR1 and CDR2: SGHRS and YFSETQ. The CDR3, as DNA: TGCGCCAGCAGCCAATTGACAGGGGCTGACTATGGCTACACCTTC. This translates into CASSQLTGADYGYTF.

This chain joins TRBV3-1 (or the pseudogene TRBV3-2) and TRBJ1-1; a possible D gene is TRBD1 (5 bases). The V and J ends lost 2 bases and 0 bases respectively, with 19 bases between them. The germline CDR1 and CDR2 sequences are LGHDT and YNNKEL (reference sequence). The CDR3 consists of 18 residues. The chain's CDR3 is CASSQPWGGPPLNTEAFF. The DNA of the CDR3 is TGTGCCAGCAGCCAACCCTGGGGGGGTCCCCCATTGAACACTGAAGCTTTCTTT.

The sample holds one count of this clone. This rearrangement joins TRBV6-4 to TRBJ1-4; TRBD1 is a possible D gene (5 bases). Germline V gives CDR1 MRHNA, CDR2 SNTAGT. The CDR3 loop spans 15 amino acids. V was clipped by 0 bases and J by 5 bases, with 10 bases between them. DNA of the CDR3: TGTGCCAGCAGTGACTCTCCGGGACTAAATGAAAAACTGTTTTTT. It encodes CASSDSPGLNEKLFF.

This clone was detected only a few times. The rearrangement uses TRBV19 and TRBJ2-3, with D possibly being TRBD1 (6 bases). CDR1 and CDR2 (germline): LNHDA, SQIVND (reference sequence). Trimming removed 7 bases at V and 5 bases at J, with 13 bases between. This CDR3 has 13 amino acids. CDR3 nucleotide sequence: TGTGCCAGTACGGGTCAAGGGGGAGATACGCAGTATTTT. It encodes CASTGQGGDTQYF.